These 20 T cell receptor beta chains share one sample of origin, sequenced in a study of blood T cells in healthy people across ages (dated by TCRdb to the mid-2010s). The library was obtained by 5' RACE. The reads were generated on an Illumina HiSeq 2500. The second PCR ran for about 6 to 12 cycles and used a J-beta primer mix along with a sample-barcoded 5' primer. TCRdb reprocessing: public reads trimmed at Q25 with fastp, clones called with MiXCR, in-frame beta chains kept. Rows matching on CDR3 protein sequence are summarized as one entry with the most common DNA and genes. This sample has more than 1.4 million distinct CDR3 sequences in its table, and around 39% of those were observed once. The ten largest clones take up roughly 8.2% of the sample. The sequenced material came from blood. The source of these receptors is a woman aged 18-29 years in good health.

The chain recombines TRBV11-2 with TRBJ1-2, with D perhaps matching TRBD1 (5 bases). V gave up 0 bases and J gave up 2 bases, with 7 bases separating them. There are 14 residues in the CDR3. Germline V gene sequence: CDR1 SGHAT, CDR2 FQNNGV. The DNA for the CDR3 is TGTGCCAGCAGCTTAGAATCAGGGAACTATGGCTACACCTTC. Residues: CASSLESGNYGYTF.

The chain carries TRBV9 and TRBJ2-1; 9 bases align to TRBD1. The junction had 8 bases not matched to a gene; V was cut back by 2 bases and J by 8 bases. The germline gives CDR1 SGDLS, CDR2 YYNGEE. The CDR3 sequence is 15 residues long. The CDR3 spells CASSVRDREYDEQFF. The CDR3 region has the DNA TGTGCCAGCAGCGTCCGGGACAGGGAATACGATGAGCAGTTCTTC. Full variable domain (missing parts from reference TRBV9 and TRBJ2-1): DSGVTQTPKHLITATGQRVTLRCSPRSGDLSVYWYQQSLDQGLQFLIQYYNGEERAKGNILERFSAQQFPDLHSELNLSSLELGDSALYFCASSVRDREYDEQFFGPGTRLTVL.

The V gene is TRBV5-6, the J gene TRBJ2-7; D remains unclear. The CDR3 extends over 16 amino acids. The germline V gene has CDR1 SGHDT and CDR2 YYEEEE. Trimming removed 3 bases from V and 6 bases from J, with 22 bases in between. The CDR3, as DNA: TGTGCCAGCAGCTCATCAAAGGACGGGTGGGTCGTCGAGCAGTACTTC. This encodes CASSSSKDGWVVEQYF.

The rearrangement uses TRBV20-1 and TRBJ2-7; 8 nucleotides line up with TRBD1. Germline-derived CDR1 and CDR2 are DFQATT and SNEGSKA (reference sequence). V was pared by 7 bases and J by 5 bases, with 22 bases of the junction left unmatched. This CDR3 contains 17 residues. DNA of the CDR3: TGCAGTGAAGAGGTAGACAGGGGTAGGGGGGACGGGCACGAGCAGTACTTC. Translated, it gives CSEEVDRGRGDGHEQYF.

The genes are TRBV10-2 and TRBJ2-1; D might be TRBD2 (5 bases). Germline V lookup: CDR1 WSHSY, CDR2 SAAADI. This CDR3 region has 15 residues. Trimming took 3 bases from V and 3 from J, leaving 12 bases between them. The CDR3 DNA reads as TGCGCCAGCAGTGAACCTAGAGGGATCTACAATGAGCAGTTCTTC. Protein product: CASSEPRGIYNEQFF.

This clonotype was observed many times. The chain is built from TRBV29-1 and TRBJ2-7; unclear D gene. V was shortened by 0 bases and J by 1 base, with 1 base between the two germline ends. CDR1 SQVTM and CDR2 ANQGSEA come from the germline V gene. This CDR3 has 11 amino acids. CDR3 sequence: CSVEESYEQYF. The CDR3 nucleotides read TGCAGCGTTGAAGAGTCCTACGAGCAGTACTTC.

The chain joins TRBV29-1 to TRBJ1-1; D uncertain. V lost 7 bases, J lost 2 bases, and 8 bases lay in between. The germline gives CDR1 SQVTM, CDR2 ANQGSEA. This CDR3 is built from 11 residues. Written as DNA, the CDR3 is TGCAGCGCCGTCGATAACACTGAAGCTTTCTTT. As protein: CSAVDNTEAFF.

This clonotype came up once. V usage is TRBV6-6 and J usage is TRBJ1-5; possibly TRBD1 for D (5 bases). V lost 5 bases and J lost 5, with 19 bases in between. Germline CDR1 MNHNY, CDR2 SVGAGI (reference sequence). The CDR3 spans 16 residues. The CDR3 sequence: CASSRGTNHGDQPQHF. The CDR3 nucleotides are TGTGCCAGCAGTCGGGGGACCAATCATGGGGATCAGCCCCAGCATTTT.

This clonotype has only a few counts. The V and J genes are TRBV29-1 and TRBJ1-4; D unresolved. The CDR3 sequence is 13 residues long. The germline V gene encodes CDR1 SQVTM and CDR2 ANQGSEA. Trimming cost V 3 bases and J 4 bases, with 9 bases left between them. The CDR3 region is CSVDDGVNEKLFF. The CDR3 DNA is TGCAGCGTTGACGACGGGGTTAATGAAAAACTGTTTTTT.

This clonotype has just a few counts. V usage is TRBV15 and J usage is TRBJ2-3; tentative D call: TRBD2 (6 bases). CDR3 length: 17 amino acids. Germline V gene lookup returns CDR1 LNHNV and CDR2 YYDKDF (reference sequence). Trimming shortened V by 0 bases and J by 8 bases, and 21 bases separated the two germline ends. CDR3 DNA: TGTGCCACCAGCAGAGAGGGGGGTGACTCCCGCTACGTTACGCAGTATTTT. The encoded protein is CATSREGGDSRYVTQYF.

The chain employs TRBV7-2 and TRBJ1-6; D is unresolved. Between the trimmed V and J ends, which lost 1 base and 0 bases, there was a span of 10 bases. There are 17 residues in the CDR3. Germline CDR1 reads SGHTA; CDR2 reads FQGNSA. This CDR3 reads CASSLDGFSSYNSPLHF. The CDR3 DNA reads TGTGCCAGCAGCTTAGACGGCTTTAGCTCCTATAATTCACCCCTCCACTTT.

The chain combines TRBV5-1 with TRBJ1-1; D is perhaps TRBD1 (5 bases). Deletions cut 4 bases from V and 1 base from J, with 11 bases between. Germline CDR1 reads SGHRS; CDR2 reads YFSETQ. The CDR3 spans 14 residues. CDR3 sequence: CASSPDGGNTEAFF. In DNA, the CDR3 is TGCGCCAGCAGCCCCGACGGGGGGAACACTGAAGCTTTCTTT.

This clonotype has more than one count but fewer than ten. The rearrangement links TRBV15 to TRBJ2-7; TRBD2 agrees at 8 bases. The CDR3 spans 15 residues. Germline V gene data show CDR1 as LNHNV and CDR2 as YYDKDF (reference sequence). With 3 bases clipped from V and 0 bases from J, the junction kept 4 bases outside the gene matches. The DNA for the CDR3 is TGTGCCACCAGCAGGCCGGGACTAGACTCCTACGAGCAGTACTTC. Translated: CATSRPGLDSYEQYF.

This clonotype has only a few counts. CDR3: CAWRGGGGIYGYTF. The CDR3 DNA is TGTGCCTGGAGAGGAGGGGGCGGTATCTATGGCTACACCTTC. V and J are TRBV30 and TRBJ1-2, with TRBD1 identical over 7 bases. The V segment lost 3 bases and the J segment 4 bases; nucleotides outside the gene matches: 8. Germline V gene sequence: CDR1 GTSNPN, CDR2 SVGIG (reference sequence). This CDR3 spans 14 amino acids.

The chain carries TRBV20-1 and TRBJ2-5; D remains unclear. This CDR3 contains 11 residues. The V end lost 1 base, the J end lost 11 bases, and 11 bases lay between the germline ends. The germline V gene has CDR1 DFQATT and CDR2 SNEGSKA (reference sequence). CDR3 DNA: TGCAGTGCTAGAGTTTGGAATGAGCAGTACTTC. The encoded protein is CSARVWNEQYF.

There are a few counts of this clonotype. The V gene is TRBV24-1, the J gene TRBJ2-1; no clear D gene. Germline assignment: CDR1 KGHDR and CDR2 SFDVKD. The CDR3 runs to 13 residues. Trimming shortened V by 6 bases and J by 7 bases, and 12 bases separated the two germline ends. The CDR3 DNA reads TGTGCCACCAGTCCCTTCGTTGGGAATGAGCAGTTCTTC. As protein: CATSPFVGNEQFF.

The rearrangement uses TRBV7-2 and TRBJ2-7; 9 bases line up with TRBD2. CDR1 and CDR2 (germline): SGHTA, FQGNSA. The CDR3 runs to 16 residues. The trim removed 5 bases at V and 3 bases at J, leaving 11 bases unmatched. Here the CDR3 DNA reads TGTGCCAGCAGCCCGCGTGACAGCGGGAGGATCTACGAGCAGTACTTC. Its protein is CASSPRDSGRIYEQYF.

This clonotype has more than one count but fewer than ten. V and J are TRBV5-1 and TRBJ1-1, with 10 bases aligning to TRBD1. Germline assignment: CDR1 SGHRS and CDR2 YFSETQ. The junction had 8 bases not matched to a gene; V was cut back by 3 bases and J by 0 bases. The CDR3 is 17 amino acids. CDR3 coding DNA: TGCGCCAGCAGCTGGGCCGGGACAGGGGTGTTGAACACTGAAGCTTTCTTT. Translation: CASSWAGTGVLNTEAFF.

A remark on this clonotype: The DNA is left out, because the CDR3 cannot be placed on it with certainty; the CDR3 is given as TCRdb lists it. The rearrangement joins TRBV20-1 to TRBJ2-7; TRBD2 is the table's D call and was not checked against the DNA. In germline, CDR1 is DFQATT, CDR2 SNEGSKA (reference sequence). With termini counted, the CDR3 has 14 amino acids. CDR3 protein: CSARWAGGSLGEYF.

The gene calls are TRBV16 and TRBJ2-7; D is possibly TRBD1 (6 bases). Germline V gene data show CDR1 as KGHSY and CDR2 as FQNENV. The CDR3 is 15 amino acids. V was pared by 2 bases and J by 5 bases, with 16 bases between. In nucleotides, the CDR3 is TGTGCCAGCAGCCAAGGGGGCAGGGACATTGACGAGCAGTACTTC. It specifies CASSQGGRDIDEQYF.